This entry describes one TCR beta chain. Assay used: immunoSEQ multiplex PCR; TCRdb lists only in-frame clones, some missing. Seen here are around 130,000 clones, about 83% observed once, and the top ten hold 12%. The record originates from a study of control samples from healthy donors and cancer patients. The CDR3 sequence is 12 residues long. The germline V and J ends were trimmed by 3 bases and 11 bases, with 14 bases remaining between them. CDR1 is SGDLS and CDR2 is YYNGEE in the germline V gene. The source is a man aged 25-45 years in good health. The chain combines TRBV9 with TRBJ1-1; weak D call: TRBD1 (5 bases). Sequenced material: blood. The DNA for the CDR3 is TGTGCCAGCAGCGCCGAGCAGGGTTCGGCTTTCTTT. Amino acid sequence: CASSAEQGSAFF.